This entry lists 26 T cell receptor beta chains sequenced from one sample in a study of control samples from healthy donors and cancer patients. The table came from immunoSEQ multiplex PCR; TCRdb's copy has only in-frame clones and leaves some out. The table has about 100,000 clones, around 85% seen once. Specimen: blood. The receptors come from a young man in good health.

This chain uses TRBV5-1 with TRBJ2-1; 11 nucleotides agree with TRBD1. Germline V gene data show CDR1 as SGHRS and CDR2 as YFSETQ. V lost 5 bases, J lost 2 bases, and 6 bases stayed unmatched. The CDR3 length is 16 residues. The chain's CDR3 is CASSPGTGGTYNEQFF. The DNA for the CDR3 is TGCGCCAGCAGTCCCGGGACAGGGGGGACCTACAATGAGCAGTTCTTC.

The chain has TRBV18 and TRBJ1-1; no firm D call. Trimming left V 4 bases short and J 5 bases short, with 11 bases between. Germline V gene data show CDR1 as KGHSH and CDR2 as LQKENI. The CDR3 has 13 amino acids. This CDR3 reads CASSRDVGTEAFF. The DNA for the CDR3 is TGTGCCAGCTCACGCGACGTAGGGACTGAAGCTTTCTTT.

A remark on this clone: One end of the junction does not line up with germline, which may come from a read error. Other DNA sequences of this sample code for an identical CDR3. V usage is TRBV9 and J usage is TRBJ1-2; D possibly corresponds to TRBD1 (6 bases). This CDR3 is built from 15 residues. CDR1 and CDR2 from the germline V gene are SGDLS and YYNGEE. The CDR3, as DNA: TGTGCCAGCAGCGTAGAGGACAGTCCTAATTATGGCTACACCTTC. As protein: CASSVEDSPNYGYTF.

The chain links TRBV30 to TRBJ2-7, with 8 positions matching TRBD1. Per germline, CDR1 GTSNPN and CDR2 SVGIG (reference sequence). Trimming took 2 bases from V and 6 from J; bases not matched to a gene: 3. This CDR3 is 12 amino acids long. CDR3 sequence: CAWSLQGVEQYF. The CDR3 nucleotides are TGTGCCTGGAGTCTACAGGGGGTCGAGCAGTACTTC.

Regarding this clone: This sample also contains other DNA sequences that code for the same CDR3. V gene TRBV12-3 or TRBV12-4 combines with J gene TRBJ1-2; 7 nucleotides line up with TRBD1. The CDR3 spans 12 residues. The junction had 2 bases not matched to a gene; V was cut back by 2 bases and J by 8 bases. The CDR3 sequence: CASSLQGEGYTF. In DNA, the CDR3 is TGTGCCAGCAGTTTACAGGGGGAGGGCTACACCTTC.

The CDR3 loop is CASSELGEGRKLFF. CDR3 bases: TGTGCCAGCAGTGAATTGGGGGAGGGGCGAAAACTGTTTTTT. This chain uses TRBV6-1 with TRBJ1-4; possibly TRBD1 for D (5 bases). The CDR3 is 14 residues long. In germline, CDR1 is MNHNS, CDR2 SASEGT. The V end was cut by 2 bases, the J end by 10 bases, with 14 bases between.

The V gene is TRBV7-2, the J gene TRBJ1-2, with D possibly matching TRBD1 (6 bases). The CDR3 length is 13 residues. Looked up from germline, CDR1 is SGHTA and CDR2 is FQGNSA. V was pared by 5 bases and J by 5 bases, with 12 bases between. In nucleotides, the CDR3 is TGTGCCAGCAGCCTCACAGGGCCATATGGCTACACCTTC. This codes for CASSLTGPYGYTF.

J is TRBJ2-2 and V is TRBV21-1; the table's D call, TRBD1, was not checked against the DNA. TRBV21-1 is flagged as a pseudogene. CDR3 size: 18 residues. The CDR3 DNA is TGTGCCAGCGGACATCCGGGACAGGGGAGAGGGAACACCGGGGAGCTGTTTTTT. Translating gives CASGHPGQGRGNTGELFF.

This clone was found once. The CDR3: CASSSYPGGTYEQYF. In nucleotides, the CDR3 is TGTGCCAGCAGCTCCTATCCGGGGGGAACCTACGAGCAGTACTTC. This chain joins TRBV7-9 and TRBJ2-7; 7 nucleotides line up with TRBD2. The junction had 8 bases not matched to a gene; V was cut back by 4 bases and J by 2 bases. From germline, CDR1 is SEHNR and CDR2 FQNEAQ (reference sequence). This CDR3 has 15 residues.

This rearrangement joins TRBV9 to TRBJ1-4, with 8 bases that match TRBD1. The ends lost 1 base at V and 5 bases at J; junction bases unmatched: 1. The CDR3 spans 14 residues. CDR1 and CDR2 (germline): SGDLS, YYNGEE. Here the CDR3 DNA reads TGTGCCAGCAGCGTAACAGGGGGGAATGAAAAACTGTTTTTT. Amino acids: CASSVTGGNEKLFF.

CDR3 protein: CSASPDGNTEAFF. DNA of the CDR3: TGCAGTGCTAGTCCCGACGGGAACACTGAAGCTTTCTTT. The chain combines TRBV20-1 with TRBJ1-1; no firm D call. The CDR3 has 13 residues. Trimming shortened V by 3 bases and J by 1 base, and 9 bases separated the two germline ends. Per the germline V gene, CDR1 is DFQATT and CDR2 is SNEGSKA (reference sequence).

The V call is TRBV5-1, the J call TRBJ1-4, with 7 nucleotides matching TRBD1. Germline V CDR1 and CDR2: SGHRS, YFSETQ. V dropped 0 bases and J dropped 8; count of bases not matched to a gene: 10. CDR3 length: 16 amino acids. In DNA form, the CDR3 reads TGCGCCAGCAGCTTGGACAGGGGATCATTGGGCGAAAAACTGTTTTTT. Translating gives CASSLDRGSLGEKLFF.

The rearrangement uses TRBV21-1 and TRBJ2-2; no check of the table's D call, TRBD1, against the DNA was made. TRBV21-1 is described as a pseudogene. The CDR3 extends over 15 amino acids. CDR3 protein: CASSIPDRHTGELFF. Written as DNA, the CDR3 is TGTGCCAGCAGCATACCGGACAGGCACACCGGGGAGCTGTTTTTT.

This chain links TRBV11-2 with TRBJ1-1, with 7 bases identical to TRBD1. The CDR3 covers 15 residues. The germline V gene encodes CDR1 SGHAT and CDR2 FQNNGV. V gave up 3 bases and J gave up 0 bases; unmatched junction bases: 4. The CDR3 nucleotides are TGTGCCAGCAGCTTGACAGGGTCTTTGAACACTGAAGCTTTCTTT. As protein: CASSLTGSLNTEAFF.

The J gene is TRBJ2-3, the V gene TRBV18, with D tentatively TRBD1 or TRBD2 (5 bases each). V dropped 3 bases and J dropped 3 bases, with 10 bases sitting between them. The germline CDR1 and CDR2 sequences are KGHSH and LQKENI. The CDR3 loop spans 14 amino acids. In DNA, the CDR3 is TGTGCCAGCTCACCGACCGGGGCTACAGATACGCAGTATTTT. It is translated as CASSPTGATDTQYF.

V is TRBV3-1 (or the pseudogene TRBV3-2) and J is TRBJ2-7; no definite D call. The CDR3 length is 13 residues. CDR1 and CDR2 (germline): LGHDT, YNNKEL (reference sequence). V was clipped by 4 bases and J by 4 bases, with 11 bases between them. DNA for the CDR3: TGTGCCAGCAGCCCACAAGATGGTTACGAGCAGTACTTC. Its translation is CASSPQDGYEQYF.

The chain recombines TRBV4-2 with TRBJ2-7, with D perhaps matching TRBD1 (6 bases). In germline, CDR1 is LGHNA, CDR2 YNFKEQ. The CDR3 is 19 residues long. The V end was cut by 0 bases, the J end by 3 bases, with 24 bases between. The CDR3 DNA reads as TGTGCCAGCAGCCAAGATCCAAACAGGGCCCAGGGTCTGGGCTACGAGCAGTACTTC. This encodes CASSQDPNRAQGLGYEQYF.

DNA of the CDR3: TGTGCCAGTAGTATATCCGCCGGGACGGTCTATCAGCCCCAGCATTTT. The encoded protein is CASSISAGTVYQPQHF. The rearrangement joins TRBV19 to TRBJ1-5; TRBD1 might be the D (5 bases). This CDR3 region has 16 residues. Trimming removed 2 bases from V and 5 bases from J, with 16 bases in between. The germline gives CDR1 LNHDA, CDR2 SQIVND (reference sequence).

The rearrangement uses TRBV30 and TRBJ1-2; no firm D call. V was trimmed by 0 bases and J by 4 bases, leaving 9 bases between them. CDR1 GTSNPN and CDR2 SVGIG come from the germline V gene (reference sequence). The CDR3 covers 13 residues. The CDR3 protein is CAWSVPAAYGYTF. The CDR3 nucleotides read TGTGCCTGGAGTGTCCCAGCCGCCTATGGCTACACCTTC.

Here the CDR3 reads CSASGPGQGATEAFF. CDR3 bases: TGCAGTGCTAGTGGTCCAGGACAGGGGGCAACTGAAGCTTTCTTT. This sequence joins TRBV20-1 and TRBJ1-1; 11 bases are a match to TRBD1. CDR3 length: 15 residues. Germline trimming cut 3 bases from V and 5 bases from J; bases unmatched to any gene: 8. Germline V gene data show CDR1 as DFQATT and CDR2 as SNEGSKA (reference sequence).

The CDR3 bases are TGCAGCGTCCTGGGCGCCGGACCGACTGAAGCTTTCTTT. This gives the protein CSVLGAGPTEAFF. V and J are TRBV29-1 and TRBJ1-1; D unclear. This CDR3 spans 13 amino acids. Trimming shortened V by 6 bases and J by 5 bases, and 16 bases separated the two germline ends. Germline V lookup: CDR1 SQVTM, CDR2 ANQGSEA.

The genes are TRBV19 and TRBJ1-6; tentatively, D is TRBD1 (6 bases). CDR3 length equals 14 residues. The ends were cut back, 4 bases at V and 7 bases at J, with 11 bases in the middle. In germline, CDR1 is LNHDA, CDR2 SQIVND (reference sequence). CDR3 residues: CASSRRQDNSPLHF. For the CDR3, the DNA is TGTGCCAGTAGTAGGCGACAGGACAATTCACCCCTCCACTTT.

This chain connects TRBV5-4 to TRBJ1-1; D call uncertain. The germline V and J ends were trimmed by 0 bases and 5 bases, with 8 bases remaining between them. Germline V gene lookup returns CDR1 SGHNT and CDR2 YYREEE (reference sequence). CDR3 length: 13 residues. CDR3 region: CASSLERQTEAFF. CDR3 in DNA: TGTGCCAGCAGCTTGGAACGTCAAACTGAAGCTTTCTTT.

This chain uses TRBV19 with TRBJ1-1; 10 bases align to TRBD1. The CDR3 is made up of 15 amino acids. V dropped 5 bases and J dropped 7; count of bases not matched to a gene: 10. The germline CDR1 and CDR2 sequences are LNHDA and SQIVND (reference sequence). CDR3 nucleotide sequence: TGTGCCAGTAGTTCGTCCGGGACAGGGGTGGGTGAAGCTTTCTTT. Translation: CASSSSGTGVGEAFF.

The rearrangement uses TRBV19 and TRBJ1-2, with D perhaps matching TRBD1 (5 bases). Trimming pared 3 bases from V and 4 bases from J, leaving 12 bases between. Germline CDR1 and CDR2: LNHDA and SQIVND (reference sequence). The CDR3 extends over 14 amino acids. The DNA for the CDR3 is TGTGCCAGTAGTATGGGCAGAGGGGTCTATGGCTACACCTTC. As protein: CASSMGRGVYGYTF.

This chain links TRBV6-5 with TRBJ1-2; a weak D match, TRBD1 (6 bases). This CDR3 comprises 12 residues. V was trimmed by 11 bases and J by 1 base, leaving 11 bases between them. Germline V CDR1 and CDR2: MNHEY, SVGAGI. CDR3 DNA sequence: TGTGCCGGGGGCAACGGTAACTATGGCTACACCTTC. This codes for CAGGNGNYGYTF.